These T cell receptor beta chains were read from a single sample in a study of blood T cell repertoires in COVID-19. This table comes from immunoSEQ multiplex PCR, and its TCRdb copy is limited to in-frame clones, with some not included. The repertoire holds 350,000 to 500,000 clones, with about 88% as singletons. Sequences were obtained from PBMCs or T cells enriched from blood (not recorded which). These receptors were taken from a woman aged 18 to 35 who had been exposed to COVID-19. Both conserved end residues are part of each CDR3. Each record gives: D gene, J gene, clone size, V gene, CDR3 DNA, CDR3 protein. A D gene is named only where the DNA matches it firmly. Clone size is given for some rows only: seen once, a few or many times, or a class if the clone is expanded.

d_gene: TRBD2; j_gene: TRBJ2-7; abundance: NA; v_gene: TRBV7-9; CDR3nt: TGTGCCAGCAGCTCCTTAATGGGACTAGCGGGAGGGGGAGACGAGCAGTACTTC; CDR3aa: CASSSLMGLAGGGDEQYF
d_gene: NA; j_gene: TRBJ2-7; abundance: few; v_gene: TRBV6-4; CDR3nt: TGTGCCAGCAGTGATTGGGGAACCGGACTGGACTACGAGCAGTACTTC; CDR3aa: CASSDWGTGLDYEQYF
d_gene: NA; j_gene: TRBJ2-3; abundance: NA; v_gene: TRBV28; CDR3nt: TGTGCCAGCATTACGACGGCGGGTACGCAGTATTTT; CDR3aa: CASITTAGTQYF
d_gene: NA; j_gene: TRBJ1-2; abundance: NA; v_gene: TRBV30; CDR3nt: TGTGCCTGGAGTCTAGGACAGCTCTATGGCTACACCTTC; CDR3aa: CAWSLGQLYGYTF
d_gene: TRBD1; j_gene: TRBJ2-7; abundance: NA; v_gene: TRBV29-1; CDR3nt: TGCAGCGTTATCCGAGGGGACAGAAGCTACGAGCAGTACTTC; CDR3aa: CSVIRGDRSYEQYF
d_gene: NA; j_gene: TRBJ1-5; abundance: NA; v_gene: TRBV19; CDR3nt: TGTGCCAGTACCGGGAGGAATAGAAGGGATAGCAATCAGCCCCAGCATTTT; CDR3aa: CASTGRNRRDSNQPQHF
d_gene: TRBD1; j_gene: TRBJ1-5; abundance: NA; v_gene: TRBV28; CDR3nt: TGTGCCAGCAGTTTGGACAGGGGGCCTCAGCCCCAGCATTTT; CDR3aa: CASSLDRGPQPQHF
d_gene: NA; j_gene: TRBJ1-2; abundance: NA; v_gene: TRBV30; CDR3nt: TGTGCCTGGAATGGGCCCAACTATGGCTACACCTTC; CDR3aa: CAWNGPNYGYTF
d_gene: TRBD2; j_gene: TRBJ2-7; abundance: NA; v_gene: TRBV28; CDR3nt: TGTGCCAGCAGTGGCAGATTCACACTAGCGGGAGTCCTATGGGAGCAGTACTTC; CDR3aa: CASSGRFTLAGVLWEQYF
d_gene: TRBD2; j_gene: TRBJ2-2; abundance: NA; v_gene: TRBV29-1; CDR3nt: TGCAGCGTTGATCCCGGGGGGGGCACCGGGGAGCTGTTTTTT; CDR3aa: CSVDPGGGTGELFF
d_gene: NA; j_gene: TRBJ1-1; abundance: NA; v_gene: TRBV19; CDR3nt: TGTGCCAGTAGTATACGGGGGGCGGTCGATGAAGCTTTCTTT; CDR3aa: CASSIRGAVDEAFF
d_gene: TRBD1; j_gene: TRBJ2-7; abundance: NA; v_gene: TRBV27; CDR3nt: TGTGCCAGCAGTATAAGGACAGGGTCCCACGAGCAGTACTTC; CDR3aa: CASSIRTGSHEQYF
d_gene: TRBD1; j_gene: TRBJ2-5; abundance: NA; v_gene: TRBV30; CDR3nt: TGTGCCTGGAGGGGACAGGGGGGTGGGGAGACCCAGTACTTC; CDR3aa: CAWRGQGGGETQYF
d_gene: NA; j_gene: TRBJ2-6; abundance: NA; v_gene: TRBV10-3; CDR3nt: TGTGCCATCAGTGATTCGGGGTTCTCTGGGGCCAACGTCCTGACTTTC; CDR3aa: CAISDSGFSGANVLTF
d_gene: TRBD2; j_gene: TRBJ2-1; abundance: NA; v_gene: TRBV4-1; CDR3nt: TGCGCCAGCAGCCAAGGGTTCCTAGCGGGGACTAACAATGAGCAGTTCTTC; CDR3aa: CASSQGFLAGTNNEQFF
d_gene: TRBD2; j_gene: TRBJ2-2; abundance: NA; v_gene: TRBV6-5; CDR3nt: TGTGCCAGCAGTCCCCCTAGCGGGGGTAACGGGGAGCTGTTTTTT; CDR3aa: CASSPPSGGNGELFF
d_gene: NA; j_gene: TRBJ2-1; abundance: NA; v_gene: TRBV14; CDR3nt: TGTGCCAGCAGCCAACACAAGGGGAACTACAATGAGCAGTTCTTC; CDR3aa: CASSQHKGNYNEQFF
d_gene: NA; j_gene: TRBJ1-6; abundance: NA; v_gene: TRBV6-1; CDR3nt: TGTGCCAGCAGTGAAGGGTCAGGGGTCAATTCACCCCTCCACTTT; CDR3aa: CASSEGSGVNSPLHF
d_gene: NA; j_gene: TRBJ1-2; abundance: NA; v_gene: TRBV28; CDR3nt: TGTGCCAGCAAGCCTGCTAACTATGGCTACACCTTC; CDR3aa: CASKPANYGYTF
d_gene: NA; j_gene: TRBJ1-2; abundance: NA; v_gene: TRBV3-1/TRBV3-2; CDR3nt: TGTGCCAGCAGCGTACTAGGACAGTCATATGGCTACACCTTC; CDR3aa: CASSVLGQSYGYTF
d_gene: TRBD2; j_gene: TRBJ2-1; abundance: NA; v_gene: TRBV7-3; CDR3nt: TGTGCCAGCAGCGGACCCGGGACTAGCGGGGGAAATTACAATGAGCAGTTCTTC; CDR3aa: CASSGPGTSGGNYNEQFF
d_gene: TRBD2; j_gene: TRBJ2-5; abundance: NA; v_gene: TRBV7-7; CDR3nt: TGTGCCAGCAGCTCGGGACTAGCGGGACAAGAGACCCAGTACTTC; CDR3aa: CASSSGLAGQETQYF
d_gene: TRBD1; j_gene: TRBJ1-1; abundance: NA; v_gene: TRBV6-5; CDR3nt: TGTGCAATAAGGGATACAGGGGGCGCGGCCACTGAAGCTTTCTTT; CDR3aa: CAIRDTGGAATEAFF
d_gene: TRBD2; j_gene: TRBJ2-7; abundance: NA; v_gene: TRBV5-1; CDR3nt: TGCGCCAGCAGCTTACCGGGGGGTCCAGACTACGAGCAGTACTTC; CDR3aa: CASSLPGGPDYEQYF
d_gene: NA; j_gene: TRBJ1-1; abundance: NA; v_gene: TRBV7-9; CDR3nt: TGTGCCAGCAGCTTAGGAGTAGGGGCGCCGGTCACTGAAGCTTTCTTT; CDR3aa: CASSLGVGAPVTEAFF
d_gene: NA; j_gene: TRBJ2-7; abundance: once; v_gene: TRBV27; CDR3nt: TGTGCCAGCAGTTCCACTCTGAGCTCCTACGAGCAGTACTTC; CDR3aa: CASSSTLSSYEQYF